The next 17 T cell receptor beta chains were all read from a single sample in a study of OX40 agonist ivuxolimab in advanced cancers. Only in-frame clones appear in the TCRdb table, and some are missing; sequencing was by immunoSEQ multiplex PCR. The sample lists approximately 79,000 clones; roughly 90% were seen once. Specimen: CD4+ or CD8+ T cells sorted from blood, collected in a trial of the OX40 agonist ivuxolimab. All receptors come from an adult with an advanced solid tumor such as melanoma, head and neck, liver or kidney cancer.

This chain joins TRBV12-5 and TRBJ2-1; D might be TRBD1 (6 bases). This CDR3 contains 14 residues. V lost 7 bases, J lost 4 bases, and 14 bases lay in between. In germline, CDR1 is LGHNT, CDR2 FRNRAP. CDR3 loop: CASAHPGQYNEQFF. The DNA for the CDR3 is TGTGCTAGTGCCCATCCGGGACAATACAATGAGCAGTTCTTC.

This clone came up once. V gene TRBV5-6 combines with J gene TRBJ1-4, with a weak D call TRBD1 (5 bases). The CDR3 sequence is 16 residues long. V was clipped by 4 bases and J by 0 bases, with 13 bases between them. The germline CDR1 and CDR2 sequences are SGHDT and YYEEEE. The CDR3 loop is CASSDGTAATNEKLFF. The CDR3 nucleotides are TGTGCCAGCAGCGACGGGACGGCCGCAACTAATGAAAAACTGTTTTTT.

The J gene is TRBJ1-2, the V gene TRBV9; weak D call: TRBD1 (6 bases). CDR1 is SGDLS, CDR2 YYNGEE, per germline. Trimming took 5 bases from V and 7 from J, leaving 18 bases between them. The CDR3 totals 14 residues. The CDR3 DNA reads as TGTGCCAGCAGAGCCAGGGCAGGGGATAGTGGCTACACCTTC. It codes for CASRARAGDSGYTF.

CDR3 residues: CASSLGTGRSGYTF. The CDR3, as DNA: TGCGCCAGCAGCTTGGGAACAGGGCGAAGTGGCTACACCTTC. The V call is TRBV5-1, the J call TRBJ1-2; weak D call: TRBD1 (6 bases). The V end lost 0 bases, the J end lost 7 bases, and 13 bases lay between the germline ends. The CDR3 covers 14 residues. CDR1 is SGHRS and CDR2 is YFSETQ in the germline V gene.

This chain connects TRBV14 to TRBJ1-2; D is possibly TRBD1 (5 bases). Germline V gives CDR1 SGHDN, CDR2 FVKESK. The CDR3 consists of 13 residues. Trimming left V 5 bases short and J 6 bases short, with 13 bases between. CDR3 region: CASSLVRGDGYTF. The CDR3, as DNA: TGTGCCAGCAGCTTGGTCCGGGGGGATGGCTACACCTTC.

The chain carries TRBV7-2 and TRBJ2-7; 11 nucleotides line up with TRBD2. The CDR3 totals 14 residues. V lost 5 bases and J lost 3; bases outside the gene matches: 3. CDR1 is SGHTA, CDR2 FQGNSA, per germline. CDR3 DNA: TGTGCCAGCAGCCCCGGGACTAGCGGCTACGAGCAGTACTTC. Its translation is CASSPGTSGYEQYF.

The rearrangement links TRBV6-5 to TRBJ2-1; a possible D gene is TRBD2 (6 bases). V was pared by 0 bases and J by 10 bases, with 10 bases between. This CDR3 spans 13 amino acids. The germline CDR1 and CDR2 sequences are MNHEY and SVGAGI. CDR3 nucleotide sequence: TGTGCCAGCAGTTACTCAGGCAGCGGGGAGCAGTTCTTC. Translated: CASSYSGSGEQFF.

This clone was seen once. The CDR3 region is CASSALSSGDYGYTF. The CDR3 bases are TGTGCCAGCAGCGCCCTCTCTTCCGGTGACTATGGCTACACCTTC. The V call is TRBV9, the J call TRBJ1-2; no reliable D call. V was trimmed by 3 bases and J by 3 bases, leaving 15 bases between them. This CDR3 has 15 amino acids. Germline V lookup: CDR1 SGDLS, CDR2 YYNGEE.

The rearrangement links TRBV11-1 to TRBJ2-7; 14 bases map to TRBD2. Unmatched junction bases numbered 9, after V lost 5 bases and J lost 3 bases. Looked up from germline, CDR1 is SGHAT and CDR2 is FQDESV (reference sequence). The CDR3 runs 17 residues. The CDR3 DNA reads as TGTGCCAGCAGCCCCTCTGGACTAGCGGGGGGCCACTACGAGCAGTACTTC. The encoded protein is CASSPSGLAGGHYEQYF.

This chain connects TRBV6-1 to TRBJ1-2; no reliable D call. The ends were cut back, 6 bases at V and 3 bases at J, with 14 bases in the middle. The CDR3 length is 14 residues. From germline, CDR1 is MNHNS and CDR2 SASEGT. The CDR3 region is CASSQGPVHYGYTF. Here the CDR3 DNA reads TGTGCCAGCAGCCAAGGACCGGTCCACTATGGCTACACCTTC.

This sequence joins TRBV6-6 and TRBJ1-2; 10 nucleotides line up with TRBD1. Trimming took 5 bases from V and 6 from J; bases not matched to a gene: 9. The germline gives CDR1 MNHNY, CDR2 SVGAGI (reference sequence). The CDR3 consists of 15 residues. This CDR3 reads CASSADRGGHHGYTF. CDR3 bases: TGTGCCAGCAGTGCGGACAGGGGGGGACACCATGGCTACACCTTC.

This chain joins TRBV11-2 and TRBJ2-7; D gene ambiguous. Germline V gene sequence: CDR1 SGHAT, CDR2 FQNNGV. The CDR3 sequence is 13 residues long. Trimming removed 1 base at V and 0 bases at J, with 4 bases between. CDR3 sequence (DNA): TGTGCCAGCAGCTTAGGTGCCTCCTACGAGCAGTACTTC. It codes for CASSLGASYEQYF.

The rearrangement uses TRBV29-1 and TRBJ1-2; 9 bases line up with TRBD1. From germline, CDR1 is SQVTM and CDR2 ANQGSEA. J lost 8 bases, V lost 0 bases, and 10 bases had no gene match. This CDR3 comprises 15 residues. The CDR3: CSVEDLPGQGIGYTF. The DNA of the CDR3 is TGCAGCGTTGAAGATTTGCCGGGACAGGGCATAGGCTACACCTTC. Complete variable domain (other parts from reference TRBV29-1 and TRBJ1-2): SAVISQKPSRDICQRGTSLTIQCQVDSQVTMMFWYRQQPGQSLTLIATANQGSEATYESGFVIDKFPISRPNLTFSTLTVSNMSPEDSSIYLCSVEDLPGQGIGYTFGSGTRLTVV.

Note on this clone: This sample includes further DNA sequences coding for the same CDR3. The V and J genes are TRBV7-9 and TRBJ2-7, with TRBD1 matching over 7 bases. Germline CDR1 reads SEHNR; CDR2 reads FQNEAQ (reference sequence). J gave up 3 bases and V 5 bases, and 4 bases lay outside the gene matches. The CDR3 extends over 13 amino acids. The CDR3, as DNA: TGTGCCAGCAGCCCGGGACAGAGCTACGAGCAGTACTTC. Encoded protein: CASSPGQSYEQYF. Using reference TRBV7-9 and TRBJ2-7 for the parts outside the CDR3, the full variable domain is DTGVSQNPRHKITKRGQNVTFRCDPISEHNRLYWYRQTLGQGPEFLTYFQNEAQLEKSRLLSDRFSAERPKGSFSTLEIQRTEQGDSAMYLCASSPGQSYEQYFGPGTRLTVT.

The gene calls are TRBV13 and TRBJ2-7; 8 bases map to TRBD2. Trimming at V came to 5 bases and at J to 0 bases, leaving 9 bases not matched to a gene. This CDR3 comprises 16 residues. Per germline, CDR1 PRHDT and CDR2 FYEKMQ (reference sequence). CDR3 in amino acids: CASSSNSGASSYEQYF. The CDR3, as DNA: TGTGCCAGCAGCAGCAATAGCGGGGCCAGCTCCTACGAGCAGTACTTC. Full variable domain (remainder filled in from reference TRBV13 and TRBJ2-7): AAGVIQSPRHLIKEKRETATLKCYPIPRHDTVYWYQQGPGQDPQFLISFYEKMQSDKGSIPDRFSAQQFSDYHSELNMSSLELGDSALYFCASSSNSGASSYEQYFGPGTRLTVT.

This rearrangement joins TRBV7-9 to TRBJ1-5, with TRBD1 identical over 7 bases. Germline CDR1 and CDR2: SEHNR and FQNEAQ (reference sequence). The CDR3 contains 15 residues. V was pared by 4 bases and J by 3 bases, with 6 bases of the junction left unmatched. CDR3 nucleotides: TGTGCCAGCAGCTCGGACAGGTCCCTCAATCAGCCCCAGCATTTT. It encodes CASSSDRSLNQPQHF.

The genes are TRBV11-2 and TRBJ1-1; D uncertain. Trimming shortened V by 5 bases and J by 2 bases, and 9 bases separated the two germline ends. The germline CDR1 and CDR2 sequences are SGHAT and FQNNGV. This CDR3 spans 13 amino acids. CDR3 coding DNA: TGTGCCAGCAGCCCCCCTTACAACACTGAAGCTTTCTTT. This sequence encodes CASSPPYNTEAFF. The full variable domain, rest sourced from reference TRBV11-2 and TRBJ1-1, is EAGVAQSPRYKIIEKRQSVAFWCNPISGHATLYWYQQILGQGPKLLIQFQNNGVVDDSQLPKDRFSAERLKGVDSTLKIQPAKLEDSAVYLCASSPPYNTEAFFGQGTRLTVV.